These T cell receptor beta chains were read from a single sample in a study of blood T cell repertoires in COVID-19. Clones were read by immunoSEQ multiplex PCR, and TCRdb kept only the in-frame ones, dropping some. The data show fewer than 350,000 clones, 75% to 90% seen once. Sequencing used PBMCs or T cells enriched from blood (not recorded which). Receptor source: a man between 60 and 70 years old who had recovered from COVID-19. CDR3s include the opening cysteine and the closing phenylalanine or tryptophan. A D gene is named only where the DNA matches it firmly. Clone size is shown for a subset of rows, as once, few, many or a class of expanded clone.

v_call: TRBV6-6
j_call: TRBJ2-1
d_call: TRBD2
clone_size: .
cdr3_nt: TGTGCCAGCAGCGCGGGACTAGCGGGAGGTATACCTAGCTCCTACAATGAGCAGTTCTTC
cdr3_aa: CASSAGLAGGIPSSYNEQFF

v_call: TRBV11-2
j_call: TRBJ1-1
d_call: .
clone_size: .
cdr3_nt: TGTGCCAGCATGCTGGGGGGGATAAACACTGAAGCTTTCTTT
cdr3_aa: CASMLGGINTEAFF

v_call: TRBV7-2
j_call: TRBJ1-5
d_call: .
clone_size: .
cdr3_nt: TGTGCCAGCAGTGTCGAGGGCACGAGCAATCAGCCCCAGCATTTT
cdr3_aa: CASSVEGTSNQPQHF

v_call: TRBV4-1
j_call: TRBJ2-3
d_call: TRBD2
clone_size: .
cdr3_nt: TGCGCCAGCAGCCAAGTTTCTCCGGGAGGACTAGCGGGATTCCGTGATACGCAGTATTTT
cdr3_aa: CASSQVSPGGLAGFRDTQYF

v_call: TRBV7-9
j_call: TRBJ2-3
d_call: TRBD2
clone_size: .
cdr3_nt: TGTGCCACCACTGGGGGACTAGCGGGCAGCACAGATACGCAGTATTTT
cdr3_aa: CATTGGLAGSTDTQYF

v_call: TRBV5-6
j_call: TRBJ1-5
d_call: .
clone_size: .
cdr3_nt: TGTGCCAGCAGCTTCTTTTCCCCTGGACAGCTCGCAGGTCAGCCCCAGCATTTT
cdr3_aa: CASSFFSPGQLAGQPQHF

v_call: TRBV24-1
j_call: TRBJ2-6
d_call: TRBD1
clone_size: few
cdr3_nt: TGTGCCACCAGTGACCGGACAGGCTCTGGGGCCAACGTCCTGACTTTC
cdr3_aa: CATSDRTGSGANVLTF

v_call: TRBV3-1/TRBV3-2
j_call: TRBJ2-1
d_call: .
clone_size: .
cdr3_nt: TGTGCCAGCAGCCAGTTCGGCTACAATGAGCAGTTCTTC
cdr3_aa: CASSQFGYNEQFF

v_call: TRBV3-1/TRBV3-2
j_call: TRBJ2-3
d_call: TRBD2
clone_size: .
cdr3_nt: TGTGCCAGCAGCCAAACAAGGGAGGGGGATACGCAGTATTTT
cdr3_aa: CASSQTREGDTQYF

v_call: TRBV6-5
j_call: TRBJ1-1
d_call: .
clone_size: .
cdr3_nt: TGTGCCAGCAGTTACTCGAGTTGGTTGAACACTGAAGCTTTCTTT
cdr3_aa: CASSYSSWLNTEAFF

v_call: TRBV11-2
j_call: TRBJ1-1
d_call: .
clone_size: .
cdr3_nt: TGTGCCAGCAGCTTAGATAGCCAGTATTTCACTGAAGCTTTCTTT
cdr3_aa: CASSLDSQYFTEAFF

v_call: TRBV2
j_call: TRBJ1-2
d_call: .
clone_size: once
cdr3_nt: TGTGCCAGCAGGGGGGAGGGGAGGCATGGCTACACCTTC
cdr3_aa: CASRGEGRHGYTF

v_call: TRBV28
j_call: TRBJ1-6
d_call: TRBD1
clone_size: .
cdr3_nt: TGTGCCTACTACCGGGACAGGGGTAAACCCCTCCACTTT
cdr3_aa: CAYYRDRGKPLHF

v_call: TRBV28
j_call: TRBJ1-6
d_call: .
clone_size: .
cdr3_nt: TGTGCCAGCAGTTTGGCGGGCCATAATTCACCCCTCCACTTT
cdr3_aa: CASSLAGHNSPLHF

v_call: TRBV3-1/TRBV3-2
j_call: TRBJ2-1
d_call: TRBD2
clone_size: .
cdr3_nt: TGTGCCAGCTCCCTCCGAGGGCTAGCGGGAGGGCGTGAGCAGTTCTTC
cdr3_aa: CASSLRGLAGGREQFF

v_call: TRBV6-6
j_call: TRBJ2-7
d_call: TRBD1
clone_size: .
cdr3_nt: TGTGCCAGCAGTCCAATTCTCCGGCGACAGGGGCAATCCTACGAGCAGTACTTC
cdr3_aa: CASSPILRRQGQSYEQYF

v_call: TRBV18
j_call: TRBJ2-2
d_call: TRBD1
clone_size: .
cdr3_nt: TGTGCCAGCTCACCGACAGGGTCCGGGGAGCTGTTTTTT
cdr3_aa: CASSPTGSGELFF

v_call: TRBV10-1
j_call: TRBJ2-6
d_call: TRBD1
clone_size: once
cdr3_nt: TGCGCCAGCCCAACTCCCGGGACAGGGTTTTGCTCTGGGGCCAACGTCCTGACTTTC
cdr3_aa: CASPTPGTGFCSGANVLTF

v_call: TRBV19
j_call: TRBJ2-7
d_call: .
clone_size: .
cdr3_nt: TGTGCCAGTAGTCTTACTCCCGGGACCTACGAGCAGTACTTC
cdr3_aa: CASSLTPGTYEQYF

v_call: TRBV10-3
j_call: TRBJ2-5
d_call: TRBD2
clone_size: once
cdr3_nt: TGTGCCATCAGTCCTACCGGGACTACCACAGAGACCCAGTACTTC
cdr3_aa: CAISPTGTTTETQYF

v_call: TRBV7-3
j_call: TRBJ1-5
d_call: .
clone_size: .
cdr3_nt: TGTGCCAGCTCGATTGGGACAAATCAGCCCCAGCATTTT
cdr3_aa: CASSIGTNQPQHF

v_call: TRBV27
j_call: TRBJ2-2
d_call: .
clone_size: .
cdr3_nt: TGTGCCAGCAGTTTCACAGGGACCCCCGGGGAGCTGTTTTTT
cdr3_aa: CASSFTGTPGELFF

v_call: TRBV28
j_call: TRBJ2-1
d_call: .
clone_size: few
cdr3_nt: TGTGCCAGCAGTTTGTCCCCGGGACTCTCCTACAATGAGCAGTTCTTC
cdr3_aa: CASSLSPGLSYNEQFF

v_call: TRBV7-6
j_call: TRBJ1-6
d_call: TRBD1
clone_size: .
cdr3_nt: TGTGCCAGCAGCTCTGAACAGGGGTCCTATAATTCACCCCTCCACTTT
cdr3_aa: CASSSEQGSYNSPLHF

v_call: TRBV11-3
j_call: TRBJ2-5
d_call: .
clone_size: once
cdr3_nt: TGTGCCAGCAGCTTAGATATCCGGGGGACCCAGTACTTC
cdr3_aa: CASSLDIRGTQYF

v_call: TRBV30
j_call: TRBJ1-5
d_call: .
clone_size: .
cdr3_nt: TGTGCCTGGCAGGGGATGGGCAATCAGCCCCAGCATTTT
cdr3_aa: CAWQGMGNQPQHF

v_call: TRBV24-1
j_call: TRBJ2-1
d_call: TRBD1
clone_size: .
cdr3_nt: TGTGCCACCAGTGATTTGGGACAGGGCTCTGATGAGCAGTTCTTC
cdr3_aa: CATSDLGQGSDEQFF

v_call: TRBV20-1
j_call: TRBJ2-7
d_call: .
clone_size: .
cdr3_nt: TGCAGTGCTAGTCAAATGGCCCCGGGAAAGCAGTACTTC
cdr3_aa: CSASQMAPGKQYF

v_call: TRBV5-1
j_call: TRBJ2-1
d_call: TRBD1
clone_size: .
cdr3_nt: TGCGCCAGCAGCATACTAGTCGGGACAGCTGAGCAGTTCTTC
cdr3_aa: CASSILVGTAEQFF

v_call: TRBV4-1
j_call: TRBJ2-7
d_call: TRBD2
clone_size: .
cdr3_nt: TGCGCCAGCAGCCAAGTAGGGACTAGTACTCACGAGCAGTACTTC
cdr3_aa: CASSQVGTSTHEQYF

v_call: TRBV18
j_call: TRBJ2-2
d_call: TRBD1
clone_size: .
cdr3_nt: TGTGCCAGCTCAACGGGACAGGGGGCCTCGGGCGGGGAGCTGTTTTTT
cdr3_aa: CASSTGQGASGGELFF

v_call: TRBV29-1
j_call: TRBJ1-2
d_call: .
clone_size: .
cdr3_nt: TGCAGCGTGGAGCCTACAGGATCCCGCCACACCTTC
cdr3_aa: CSVEPTGSRHTF

v_call: TRBV10-3
j_call: TRBJ2-7
d_call: TRBD1
clone_size: .
cdr3_nt: TGTGCCATCAGTAGACAGGGGGGAGATCTCTACGAGCAGTACTTC
cdr3_aa: CAISRQGGDLYEQYF

v_call: TRBV6-4
j_call: TRBJ2-3
d_call: .
clone_size: .
cdr3_nt: TGTGCCAGCAGTGACTCGCAGGGTAGCACAGATACGCAGTATTTT
cdr3_aa: CASSDSQGSTDTQYF

v_call: TRBV28
j_call: TRBJ1-1
d_call: TRBD1
clone_size: .
cdr3_nt: TGTGCCAGCAGGTGGGACAGGGTGAACACTGAAGCTTTCTTT
cdr3_aa: CASRWDRVNTEAFF

v_call: TRBV7-2
j_call: TRBJ2-1
d_call: TRBD2
clone_size: .
cdr3_nt: TGTGCCAGCAGCTTAGGGCTAGCGGGAGGGCAAAGTGAGCAGTTCTTC
cdr3_aa: CASSLGLAGGQSEQFF

v_call: TRBV5-1
j_call: TRBJ2-3
d_call: TRBD2
clone_size: .
cdr3_nt: TGCGCCAGCAGCCCCCGGGCTAGCGGGCCTAGCACAGATACGCAGTATTTT
cdr3_aa: CASSPRASGPSTDTQYF

v_call: TRBV7-9
j_call: TRBJ2-6
d_call: .
clone_size: .
cdr3_nt: TGTGCCAGCAGCTTACGGGTGGCGGGGGCCAACGTCCTGACTTTC
cdr3_aa: CASSLRVAGANVLTF

v_call: TRBV27
j_call: TRBJ2-7
d_call: TRBD1
clone_size: .
cdr3_nt: TGTGCCAGCAGTTTACGAAGCCAGGGGGCGCCTAACGAGCAGTACTTC
cdr3_aa: CASSLRSQGAPNEQYF

v_call: TRBV11-1
j_call: TRBJ2-5
d_call: .
clone_size: .
cdr3_nt: TGTGCCAGCAGCTTATTAAGCGGCCAAGAGACCCAGTACTTC
cdr3_aa: CASSLLSGQETQYF

v_call: TRBV19
j_call: TRBJ1-1
d_call: TRBD1
clone_size: .
cdr3_nt: TGTGCCAGTAGTATGTGGGGGGACAGAAGAAACACTGAAGCTTTCTTT
cdr3_aa: CASSMWGDRRNTEAFF

v_call: TRBV6-4
j_call: TRBJ2-4
d_call: .
clone_size: once
cdr3_nt: TGTGCCAGCAGTCCAGGGGATCGGAGCATTCAGTACTTC
cdr3_aa: CASSPGDRSIQYF